These 24 T cell receptor beta chains share one sample of origin, sequenced in a study of CD8+ T cells in alopecia areata. Treatment reported: oral pan-JAK inhibitor, 5-10 mg twice daily. cDNA reverse transcribed from extracted RNA served as the sequencing template. TCRdb keeps only in-frame clones here, not all; method: immunoSEQ multiplex PCR. Of under 200,000 clones detected, around 60% appear once; the ten largest clones hold 13% to 15%. Sequenced material: CD4+ T cells sorted from blood, taken at week 24, from a patient treated with tofacitinib. The source is a human donor with alopecia areata.

This clone was seen once. The genes are TRBV5-1 and TRBJ2-1; D tentatively fits TRBD1 or TRBD2 (5 bases each). The ends were cut back, 2 bases at V and 5 bases at J, with 14 bases in the middle. In germline, CDR1 is SGHRS, CDR2 YFSETQ. The CDR3 is made up of 15 amino acids. The CDR3 bases are TGCGCCAGCAGCTTTTCCGGTGGGGGAGACAATGAGCAGTTCTTC. It specifies CASSFSGGGDNEQFF.

This clone was detected only a few times. Other DNA sequences within the sample encode an identical CDR3. The chain links TRBV15 to TRBJ2-5; D is uncertain. CDR3 length: 13 amino acids. Trimming stripped 0 bases from V and 1 base from J, with 3 bases between. The germline CDR1 and CDR2 sequences are LNHNV and YYDKDF (reference sequence). This chain's CDR3 is CATSRDSQETQYF. CDR3 sequence (DNA): TGTGCCACCAGCAGAGATTCCCAAGAGACCCAGTACTTC.

This chain joins TRBV10-3 and TRBJ2-3; D possibly corresponds to TRBD2 (6 bases). The germline CDR1 and CDR2 sequences are ENHRY and SYGVKD. The CDR3 length is 14 residues. Trimming removed 2 bases from V and 6 bases from J, with 12 bases in between. CDR3 region: CAISEPTRSDTQYF. The DNA for the CDR3 is TGTGCCATCAGTGAGCCGACTAGGTCGGATACGCAGTATTTT.

This chain uses TRBV4-2 with TRBJ1-1, with a weak D call TRBD1 (5 bases). This CDR3 spans 13 amino acids. Per the germline V gene, CDR1 is LGHNA and CDR2 is YNFKEQ. V lost 0 bases to trimming and J lost 13 bases, with 15 bases between them. The CDR3 DNA sequence: TGTGCCAGCAGCCAAGATGGCGGGCAAGGGGTTTTCTTT. Protein product: CASSQDGGQGVFF.

Only one count was recorded for this clone. This sequence joins TRBV2 and TRBJ1-6; the D is unclear. The germline V and J ends were trimmed by 1 base and 8 bases, with 9 bases remaining between them. CDR3 length equals 14 residues. Germline V gene data show CDR1 as SNHLY and CDR2 as FYNNEI. The CDR3 DNA reads TGTGCCAGCAGTGAAGTCGATATAGATTCACCCCTCCACTTT. This sequence encodes CASSEVDIDSPLHF. The whole variable domain, remainder taken from reference TRBV2 and TRBJ1-6, is EPEVTQTPSHQVTQMGQEVILRCVPISNHLYFYWYRQILGQKVEFLVSFYNNEISEKSEIFDDQFSVERPDGSNFTLKIRSTKLEDSAMYFCASSEVDIDSPLHFGNGTRLTVT.

To note about this clone: Other DNA variants within this sample encode the same CDR3. The CDR3 region is CSVVDNYGYTF. The CDR3 DNA reads as TGCAGCGTTGTTGACAACTATGGCTACACCTTC. V and J are TRBV29-1 and TRBJ1-2; D not certain. V lost 4 bases and J lost 2, with 5 bases in between. The CDR3 has 11 residues. Per germline, CDR1 SQVTM and CDR2 ANQGSEA.

This clone was seen only a few times. The chain is built from TRBV29-1 and TRBJ1-2, with TRBD1 as a possible D gene (6 bases). Per the germline V gene, CDR1 is SQVTM and CDR2 is ANQGSEA. The CDR3 totals 14 residues. Trimming left V 0 bases short and J 5 bases short, with 13 bases between. The CDR3 coding sequence is TGCAGCGTTGAAGACCCCAGGGGCGCATATGGCTACACCTTC. Translating it yields CSVEDPRGAYGYTF.

The chain carries TRBV30 and TRBJ2-7; D possibly uses TRBD1 or TRBD2 (5 bases each). V lost 4 bases, J lost 2 bases, and 12 bases lay in between. The CDR3 contains 13 residues. Germline CDR1 and CDR2: GTSNPN and SVGIG (reference sequence). DNA for the CDR3: TGTGCCTGGACGGGGCAGCTAGCCTACGAGCAGTACTTC. Protein product: CAWTGQLAYEQYF.

This chain joins TRBV14 and TRBJ1-5; TRBD1 matches 8 bases. V was pared by 6 bases and J by 4 bases, with 8 bases of the junction left unmatched. Germline V gene lookup returns CDR1 SGHDN and CDR2 FVKESK. This CDR3 contains 15 residues. The CDR3 loop is CASSHFRDRNQPQHF. For the CDR3, the DNA is TGTGCCAGCAGTCACTTCCGGGACAGGAATCAGCCCCAGCATTTT.

V is TRBV29-1 and J is TRBJ2-5, with a tentative D call TRBD1 (5 bases). The V gene's germline CDR1 is SQVTM and CDR2 ANQGSEA. This CDR3 contains 12 residues. V was trimmed by 7 bases and J by 5 bases, leaving 14 bases between them. The CDR3 sequence is CSAVPGKETQYF. The CDR3 coding sequence is TGCAGCGCGGTCCCAGGGAAGGAGACCCAGTACTTC. The full variable domain, completed using reference TRBV29-1 and TRBJ2-5, is SAVISQKPSRDICQRGTSLTIQCQVDSQVTMMFWYRQQPGQSLTLIATANQGSEATYESGFVIDKFPISRPNLTFSTLTVSNMSPEDSSIYLCSAVPGKETQYFGPGTRLLVL.

This clone turned up a few times. The V and J genes are TRBV5-6 and TRBJ1-2; the D gene is possibly TRBD1 (6 bases). Germline values: CDR1 SGHDT, CDR2 YYEEEE. Trimming left V 4 bases short and J 5 bases short, with 9 bases between. This CDR3 has 12 residues. CDR3 protein: CASSRDTYGYTF. The CDR3 coding sequence is TGTGCCAGCAGCCGGGACACGTATGGCTACACCTTC.

This clone was counted a few times. The chain carries TRBV29-1 and TRBJ2-7; D not certain. The CDR3 runs to 10 residues. Germline V gives CDR1 SQVTM, CDR2 ANQGSEA. The V and J ends lost 7 bases and 5 bases respectively, with 9 bases between them. The CDR3 reads CSAAVDEQYF. The CDR3 region has the DNA TGCAGCGCTGCGGTCGACGAGCAGTACTTC.

The gene calls are TRBV4-1 and TRBJ1-5; perhaps TRBD1 as D (5 bases). Germline CDR1 and CDR2: MGHRA and YSYEKL. V lost 0 bases, J lost 6 bases, and 9 bases lay in between. The CDR3 totals 14 residues. CDR3: CASSQDGGGQPQHF. CDR3 coding DNA: TGCGCCAGCAGCCAAGACGGGGGTGGTCAGCCCCAGCATTTT.

This chain uses TRBV6-1 with TRBJ2-5; 8 bases are a match to TRBD1. V was pared by 1 base and J by 4 bases, with 2 bases of the junction left unmatched. The CDR3 length is 14 residues. Germline assignment: CDR1 MNHNS and CDR2 SASEGT. The CDR3 DNA reads as TGTGCCAGCAGTGAAGGCAGGGGGCTAGAGACCCAGTACTTC. This sequence encodes CASSEGRGLETQYF.

CDR3 sequence: CASSWDSNQPQHF. CDR3 DNA sequence: TGTGCCAGTAGTTGGGACAGCAATCAGCCCCAGCATTTT. V gene TRBV19 combines with J gene TRBJ1-5; TRBD1 is a possible D gene (5 bases). Germline V gene lookup returns CDR1 LNHDA and CDR2 SQIVND (reference sequence). The CDR3 spans 13 residues. Trimming shortened V by 5 bases and J by 1 base, and 6 bases separated the two germline ends.

This sequence joins TRBV25-1 and TRBJ2-1; D is perhaps TRBD1 or TRBD2 (5 bases each). Trimming removed 4 bases from V and 8 bases from J, with 21 bases in between. The CDR3 length is 16 residues. Germline CDR1 is MGHDK and CDR2 is SYGVNS. The CDR3 DNA is TGTGCCAGCAGTGTCCCCGGGGCAGACCCAGGGTATGAGCAGTTCTTC. Amino acids: CASSVPGADPGYEQFF.

The V call is TRBV4-1, the J call TRBJ1-2; D is unclear. The V end lost 1 base, the J end lost 1 base, and 13 bases lay between the germline ends. This CDR3 has 16 amino acids. Germline loops: CDR1 MGHRA, CDR2 YSYEKL. In DNA, the CDR3 is TGCGCCAGCAGCCAAGTAGAGGGATCGTTTAACTATGGCTACACCTTC. It yields the protein CASSQVEGSFNYGYTF.

This clone showed up just once. The chain employs TRBV15 and TRBJ2-5, with a weak D call TRBD1 (6 bases). The V end lost 4 bases, the J end lost 5 bases, and 14 bases lay between the germline ends. CDR3 length equals 14 residues. Germline CDR1 is LNHNV and CDR2 is YYDKDF (reference sequence). The CDR3 sequence: CATSTGATWETQYF. In DNA, the CDR3 is TGTGCCACCAGCACAGGGGCGACTTGGGAGACCCAGTACTTC.

This rearrangement joins TRBV29-1 to TRBJ2-5; unclear D gene. Looked up from germline, CDR1 is SQVTM and CDR2 is ANQGSEA. The V gene lost 5 bases and the J gene lost 4 bases, with 14 bases spanning the gap. The CDR3 contains 13 residues. This CDR3 reads CSVWEQTPETQYF. CDR3 sequence (DNA): TGCAGCGTTTGGGAACAGACCCCAGAGACCCAGTACTTC.

This sequence joins TRBV5-1 and TRBJ1-6; the D is unclear. Between the trimmed V and J ends, which lost 4 bases and 10 bases, there was a span of 21 bases. CDR1 SGHRS and CDR2 YFSETQ come from the germline V gene. The CDR3 runs 16 residues. The CDR3 is CASSPRTGDLGSPLHF. CDR3 DNA: TGCGCCAGCAGCCCGCGGACGGGAGATCTGGGGTCACCCCTCCACTTT.

The genes are TRBV15 and TRBJ1-2; 9 bases are shared with TRBD1. V dropped 3 bases and J dropped 5; count of bases not matched to a gene: 10. There are 16 residues in the CDR3. Germline-derived CDR1 and CDR2 are LNHNV and YYDKDF (reference sequence). Here the CDR3 DNA reads TGTGCCACCAGCAGGCAAGGGACAGGGAGTGGGTATGGCTACACCTTC. The encoded protein is CATSRQGTGSGYGYTF.

The rearrangement joins TRBV29-1 to TRBJ2-1; D unclear. The CDR3 has 10 amino acids. Trimming removed 4 bases at V and 4 bases at J, with 2 bases between. Germline-derived CDR1 and CDR2 are SQVTM and ANQGSEA. CDR3 DNA sequence: TGCAGCGTTGCTTACAATGAGCAGTTCTTC. Its translation is CSVAYNEQFF.

The genes are TRBV25-1 and TRBJ2-1; a weak D match, TRBD1 (6 bases). V gave up 0 bases and J gave up 6 bases, with 15 bases separating them. This CDR3 region has 16 residues. Germline assignment: CDR1 MGHDK and CDR2 SYGVNS. Here the CDR3 DNA reads TGTGCCAGCAGTGAATACAGCCTGGGGGCGCGCAATGAGCAGTTCTTC. Translating gives CASSEYSLGARNEQFF. Variable domain in full (rest from reference TRBV25-1 and TRBJ2-1): EADIYQTPRYLVIGTGKKITLECSQTMGHDKMYWYQQDPGMELHLIHYSYGVNSTEKGDLSSESTVSRIRTEHFPLTLESARPSHTSQYLCASSEYSLGARNEQFFGPGTRLTVL.

The chain has TRBV18 and TRBJ1-2; 7 nucleotides line up with TRBD1. The germline CDR1 and CDR2 sequences are KGHSH and LQKENI. The V gene end was trimmed by 3 bases and the J gene end by 2 bases; junction bases not matched to a gene: 3. This CDR3 spans 14 amino acids. The CDR3 protein is CASSPGDSNYGYTF. In DNA form, the CDR3 reads TGTGCCAGCTCACCTGGGGACAGCAACTATGGCTACACCTTC.